These T cell receptor beta chains were read from a single sample in a study of CD8+CD57+ T cells in acquired aplastic anemia. TCRdb re-called the reads through MiXCR, storing one row per CDR3 protein. The sample records 150,000 to 200,000 distinct CDR3 sequences, about 45% being singletons. The sample consisted of sorted CD4+, CD8+, or CD8+CD57+ T cells (not recorded which) from PBMCs. Receptors were obtained from a human donor with aplastic anemia. Each CDR3 is given with its conserved first and last residue. A D gene is named only where the DNA matches it firmly. Some rows have no size entry. The others give once, few or many, or a class for an expanded clone.

TRBV7-8	TRBJ1-4	many	-	TGTGCCAGCAGCTTAGGGAGCGCTACTAATGAAAAACTGTTTTTT	CASSLGSATNEKLFF
TRBV20-1	TRBJ2-1	-	TRBD2	TGCAGTGCTAGCCTCTCGCGGGGGGGCCGATCCTACAATGAGCAGTTCTTC	CSASLSRGGRSYNEQFF
TRBV20-1	TRBJ2-1	-	TRBD2	TGCAGTGCTAGTACGACTAGCGGGGGACCTGAGCAGTTCTTC	CSASTTSGGPEQFF
TRBV12-3/TRBV12-4	TRBJ2-1	-	TRBD2	TGTGCCAGCAGTTTCCCTAGCGGCGTATACAATGAGCAGTTCTTC	CASSFPSGVYNEQFF
TRBV2	TRBJ1-2	many	TRBD1	TGTGCCAGCAGGACCGGGACAGCGTATGGCTACACCTTC	CASRTGTAYGYTF
TRBV29-1	TRBJ1-5	-	-	TGCAGCACCGGGACTAGCGGGAGTGTTGGACAGCCCCAGCATTTT	CSTGTSGSVGQPQHF
TRBV7-8	TRBJ2-1	-	-	TGTGCCAGCAGCTTAGAAGGCAATGAGCAGTTCTTC	CASSLEGNEQFF
TRBV14	TRBJ2-3	many	-	TGTGCCAGCAGCCAAAACACAGATACGCAGTATTTT	CASSQNTDTQYF
TRBV6-5	TRBJ2-1	many	-	TGTGCCAGCAGTTACCAGGGGAGTGAGCAGTTCTTC	CASSYQGSEQFF
TRBV11-2	TRBJ2-4	many	-	TGTGCCAGCAGCTTCCGAGGGCGAGGAAACATTCAGTACTTC	CASSFRGRGNIQYF
TRBV10-3	TRBJ1-2	few	-	TGTGCCATCAGTGATTCCAGTGAGAACTATGGCTACACCTTC	CAISDSSENYGYTF
TRBV7-9	TRBJ1-1	-	-	TGTGCCAGCAGCTCCCGAATGGGCACTGAAGCTTTCTTT	CASSSRMGTEAFF
TRBV15	TRBJ2-7	many	TRBD2	TGTGCCACCAGCTCGCGGACTAGCGGCTCCCCCGAGCAGTACTTC	CATSSRTSGSPEQYF
TRBV20-1	TRBJ1-5	once	-	TGCAGTGCCCACCCCGGAGGAAGGGGCAATCAGCCCCAGCATTTT	CSAHPGGRGNQPQHF
TRBV15	TRBJ2-3	-	-	TGTGCCACCAGCAGAGCCACAGATACGCAGTATTTT	CATSRATDTQYF
TRBV9	TRBJ1-1	-	-	TGTGCCAGCAGCGCCAACACGGCTGAAGCTTTCTTT	CASSANTAEAFF
TRBV7-3	TRBJ2-1	many	-	TGTGCCAGCAGCTTAAGGGGGGTGAGGGGAACCTACAATGAGCAGTTCTTC	CASSLRGVRGTYNEQFF
TRBV10-3	TRBJ2-5	few	TRBD1	TGTGCCATCAGTGAGTCAGGGACAGCACGGGAGACCCAGTACTTC	CAISESGTARETQYF
TRBV9	TRBJ2-5	many	-	TGTGCCAGCAGCGTATTTGGGGGACAAGAGACCCAGTACTTC	CASSVFGGQETQYF
TRBV20-1	TRBJ2-1	-	TRBD2	TGCAGTGCTGGGGGACTAGCGGGCGATGAGCAGTTCTTC	CSAGGLAGDEQFF
TRBV6-1	TRBJ2-3	-	TRBD2	TGTGCCAGCAGGATCCGACTAGCGGGAGGGCGCACAGATACGCAGTATTTT	CASRIRLAGGRTDTQYF
TRBV2	TRBJ1-1	few	-	TGTGCCAGCAGGACGACAGCCACGGGGACTGAAGCTTTCTTT	CASRTTATGTEAFF